The rows below give T cell receptor beta chains drawn from one sample of a study of metastatic and nonmetastatic thyroid tumors. TCRdb re-called clones from the PCR reads using MiXCR. The sample shows just under 45,000 clones, 3.2% of them seen only once. Sequencing was done on a sample of blood. Receptor source: a female donor with papillary thyroid cancer or a benign thyroid nodule (not recorded which). Some clones in this sample may be carry-over from other donors' samples. Both conserved end residues are part of each CDR3. A D gene is named only where the DNA matches it firmly. Expanded clones are given a class, and other clones once, few, many or no size at all.

len | abundance | j_gene | v_gene | d_gene | CDR3nt | CDR3aa
15 | NA | TRBJ2-1 | TRBV27 | TRBD1 | TGTGCCAGCAGTGTCCCGGGACAGATAAACAATGAGCAGTTCTTC | CASSVPGQINNEQFF
14 | few | TRBJ2-3 | TRBV20-1 | NA | TGCAGTGCTAGAGATGGGGGATCTACAGATACGCAATATTTT | CSARDGGSTDTQYF
14 | many | TRBJ1-3 | TRBV28 | NA | TGTGCCAGCAGTCCCTGGGGCTCTGGAAACACCATATATTTT | CASSPWGSGNTIYF
16 | many | TRBJ2-1 | TRBV9 | TRBD2 | TGTGCCAGCAGCGCGGGGACGACTAGCGCCTACAATGAGCAGTTCTTC | CASSAGTTSAYNEQFF
15 | NA | TRBJ1-4 | TRBV9 | NA | TGTGCCAGCAGCGTAGGTGGGGGGCTAGGCGAAAAACTGTTTTTT | CASSVGGGLGEKLFF
13 | few | TRBJ1-2 | TRBV28 | NA | TGTGCCAGCAGTTTAGGGGACGGCTATGGCTACACCTTC | CASSLGDGYGYTF
12 | many | TRBJ2-7 | TRBV7-9 | NA | TGTGCCAGCAGCCCCGAGTCCTACGAGCAGTACTTC | CASSPESYEQYF
13 | many | TRBJ1-1 | TRBV28 | NA | TGTGCCAGCAGTTATCAGGGGAGCACTGAAGCTTTCTTT | CASSYQGSTEAFF
14 | many | TRBJ1-1 | TRBV18 | TRBD1 | TGTGCCAGCTCACGGGACAGGGGGCCTACTGAAGCTTTCTTT | CASSRDRGPTEAFF
14 | few | TRBJ1-2 | TRBV6-6 | NA | TGTGCCAGCAGTTACTCTGAGGGCCCCTATGGCTACACCTTC | CASSYSEGPYGYTF
16 | many | TRBJ2-7 | TRBV11-2 | NA | TGTGCCAGCAGCTTAGCGGGGCGGGGCGAAGGCTACGAGCAGTACTTC | CASSLAGRGEGYEQYF
13 | medium-sized | TRBJ1-2 | TRBV30 | TRBD1 | TGTGCCTGGATGACAGGGCAAAACTATGGCTACACCTTC | CAWMTGQNYGYTF
14 | few | TRBJ1-3 | TRBV27 | NA | TGTGCCAGCATGGCGTCAGTTGCTGGAAACACCATATATTTT | CASMASVAGNTIYF
15 | few | TRBJ2-3 | TRBV5-4 | NA | TGTGCCAGCAGCTCAGCACAGGTAGTCACAGATACGCAGTATTTT | CASSSAQVVTDTQYF
15 | few | TRBJ2-3 | TRBV7-2 | NA | TGTGCCAGCAGCTTAGCGGGCCAGGGCGATGATACGCAGTATTTT | CASSLAGQGDDTQYF
13 | many | TRBJ1-2 | TRBV11-2 | TRBD1 | TGTGCCAGCAGCCCGACAGGGGTGAATGGCTACACCTTC | CASSPTGVNGYTF
14 | many | TRBJ2-5 | TRBV19 | TRBD2 | TGTGCCAGTAGCAGGCTAGCGGGTGGGGAGACCCAGTACTTC | CASSRLAGGETQYF
12 | many | TRBJ1-6 | TRBV28 | NA | TGTGCCAGCATTTGGGGGAACCCCCCCCTCCACTTT | CASIWGNPPLHF
15 | few | TRBJ1-5 | TRBV27 | NA | TGTGCCAGCAGTTTATGGGCCGTAAGCAATCAGCCCCAGCATTTT | CASSLWAVSNQPQHF
14 | many | TRBJ2-7 | TRBV27 | NA | TGTGCCAGCAGTACGGGACGAGACACCTACGAGCAGTACTTC | CASSTGRDTYEQYF
15 | many | TRBJ2-1 | TRBV29-1 | TRBD2 | TGCAGCGTTGATGGCTCTAGCGGACAATGGGGGTGGCAGTTCTTC | CSVDGSSGQWGWQFF
14 | NA | TRBJ2-3 | TRBV6-1 | NA | TGTGCCAGCAGTGAATTGGGGGGCACAGATACGCAGTATTTT | CASSELGGTDTQYF
13 | few | TRBJ2-2 | TRBV12-3/TRBV12-4 | NA | TGTGCCAGCAGGGGCGGGTTCACCGGGGAGCTGTTTTTT | CASRGGFTGELFF
15 | many | TRBJ2-7 | TRBV27 | NA | TGTGCCAGCAGTTTATCGTTCAGGGGTGGAGGCGAGCAGTACTTC | CASSLSFRGGGEQYF
16 | few | TRBJ1-5 | TRBV6-1 | NA | TGTGCCAGCAGTGATTTAAGGGGAGGGAGCAATCAGCCCCAGCATTTT | CASSDLRGGSNQPQHF
15 | medium-sized | TRBJ1-5 | TRBV2 | NA | TGTGCCAGCATTAAAAACAGGGAGAGTAATCAGCCCCAGCATTTT | CASIKNRESNQPQHF
11 | few | TRBJ2-1 | TRBV9 | NA | TGTGCCAGCAGCGGACCGGGCCCAAAGGTCTTC | CASSGPGPKVF
15 | once | TRBJ1-3 | TRBV7-6 | NA | TGTGCCAGCAGCTTAGCTGGATGGCAAGGAGACACCATATATTTT | CASSLAGWQGDTIYF
11 | NA | TRBJ2-2 | TRBV12-3/TRBV12-4 | NA | TGTGCCAGCAGACTTCGTGGGGAGCTGTTTTTT | CASRLRGELFF
12 | few | TRBJ2-1 | TRBV19 | NA | TGTGCCAGTAGTATAGCGGGGAATGAGCAGTTCTTC | CASSIAGNEQFF
15 | few | TRBJ2-2 | TRBV28 | TRBD1 | TGTGCCAGCAGATTGAGGGGACCGCGGACAGGGAAGCTGTTTTTT | CASRLRGPRTGKLFF
12 | many | TRBJ1-6 | TRBV3-1 | NA | TGTGCCAGCAGCCCAAATAATTCACCCCTCCACTTT | CASSPNNSPLHF
12 | many | TRBJ1-1 | TRBV12-3/TRBV12-4 | NA | TGTGCCAGCAGTCTTAAATCCACTGAAGCTTTCTTT | CASSLKSTEAFF
13 | many | TRBJ2-1 | TRBV3-1 | NA | TGTGCCAGCAGCCAAGCTACCAAGTCGGGGCAGTTCTTC | CASSQATKSGQFF
20 | NA | TRBJ2-2 | TRBV15 | TRBD2 | TGTGCCACCAGCAGAGATAATTCGGGGGGGCCGGCGCCGAACACCGGGGAGCTGTTTTTT | CATSRDNSGGPAPNTGELFF
14 | NA | TRBJ2-7 | TRBV5-1 | NA | TGCGCCAGCAGAACTCGGGGGGCCTCCTACGAGCAGTACTTC | CASRTRGASYEQYF
18 | NA | TRBJ2-3 | TRBV5-4 | TRBD2 | TGTGCCAGCAGCTTTGTAGCGGGAGCTGGAGTTGGCACAGATACGCAGTATTTT | CASSFVAGAGVGTDTQYF
12 | few | TRBJ2-7 | TRBV28 | NA | TGTGCCAGCAGTTTACCCTCCTACGAGCAGTACTTC | CASSLPSYEQYF
15 | many | TRBJ2-7 | TRBV7-3 | NA | TGTGCCAGCAGCTTATATAACGGGGCAACCTACGAGCAGTACTTC | CASSLYNGATYEQYF
16 | many | TRBJ2-1 | TRBV7-2 | NA | TGTGCCAGCAGCCAGGGCGCAGGGGGGCCCTACAATGAGCAGTTCTTC | CASSQGAGGPYNEQFF
13 | many | TRBJ2-2 | TRBV30 | NA | TGTGCCTGGAATACGGGGAACACCGGGGAGCTGTTTTTT | CAWNTGNTGELFF
15 | many | TRBJ2-1 | TRBV11-2 | TRBD2 | TGTGCCAGCAGCCCCGGGACTAGCAACTACAATGAGCAGTTCTTC | CASSPGTSNYNEQFF
15 | few | TRBJ1-2 | TRBV5-1 | TRBD1 | TGCGCCAGCAGCTTCTCCGGGACAGTAGGCCATGGCTACACCTTC | CASSFSGTVGHGYTF